This T cell receptor (beta chain) was profiled in a study of T cell repertoires in aging, cancer and after chemotherapy (dated by TCRdb to between 2018 and 2021). Broadly, across the study: Donors were distributed across six age groups ranging from 30 or younger to 70 or older, with at least three individuals included per group. Control TCR repertoires from healthy donors were recorded over several months to years, and clear clonal overlap was observed across re-sampling. The full dataset contained approximately 9.6 million TCR reads. The study profiled peripheral blood TCR beta repertoires from healthy donors and cancer patients to examine immunoaging and T cell reconstitution after chemotherapy. A cohort of 220 or so cancer patients (approximately 90 with hematological and around 130 with solid cancers) was assembled, and 95 to 100 healthy donors were included as a reference group.

CDR1 and CDR2, per the germline V gene (reference sequence), are SGHKS and YYEKEE. V has 8 bases trimmed and J has 8 bases trimmed; junction bases matching no gene number 11. From its cysteine to its phenylalanine, the CDR3 spans 14 amino acids. CDR3 DNA is the only sequence kept; it has 42 bases, read in frame from the first base. About this clonotype: It has no known antigen specificity. Base qualities are not at hand, and no much larger clone is one base apart.

Rearranged TRB sequences spanning V, D and J segments were amplified in a multiplex touch-down PCR with a mixed TRB-A/B primer pool. Illumina adapters and sample indices were added to the amplicons in two consecutive PCR reactions performed with Phusion HS II polymerase. After gel purification with the NucleoSpin Gel and PCR Clean-up kit, the amplicons were checked using Qubit and an Agilent 2100 Bioanalyzer. The libraries were sequenced on an Illumina MiSeq with 600-cycle, single-indexed, paired-end runs. In the source study's methods: MiXCR versions 2.12 and 3.0.5 were used to process TRB sequences. A clone was defined as each unique CDR3 nucleotide sequence, and only productive sequences supported by at least two reads were kept. The repertoire metrics were Shannon diversity, evenness, clonality (calculated as one minus evenness), and diversity profiles parameterized by alpha from 0 to 5. The IGoR algorithm was used to calculate generation probabilities of clones in the paired pre- and post-chemotherapy samples. The public sequencing data were trimmed at Q25 with fastp and processed into clonotypes with MiXCR by TCRdb, which kept only in-frame beta chains. Every CDR3 protein is listed once, alongside the most common genes and DNA of its rows. None of the V and J calls come from the authors' own analysis; TCRdb made them. The sample includes about 12,000 distinct CDR3 sequences, with approximately 40% observed a single time. The ten largest clones take up 5% to 7.5% of the sample.

TCR beta rearrangements were amplified from genomic DNA isolated from peripheral blood, not from sorted cells or RNA. General findings and caveats noted by the study authors: In both cancer cohorts, median generation probability rose over the chemotherapy interval, which suggests that the repertoire was reconstituted through rebound thymic output. The authors noted that the repertoire data do not allow conclusions about immunological memory after chemotherapy. In healthy donors, the decline in TCR diversity with age was mainly explained by loss of richness, whereas in cancer patients loss of evenness was also found to contribute. Compared with age-matched healthy donors, untreated patients with either hematological or solid cancers had significantly lower TCR diversity in the blood along with higher clonality.

The TCR originated in a human donor in good health. The donor label of this sample is uncertain. The chain links TRBV5-5 with TRBJ1-1, and TRBD1 aligns with 11 junction nucleotides. The sample consisted of blood. The DNA sequence is TGTGCCAGAAGTCAGGACAGGGGGCTTAAGGAAGCTTTCTTT. Its product reads: CARSQDRGLKEAFF.